This T cell receptor (beta chain) was profiled in a study of blood T cell repertoires in COVID-19. Overall study context: Italy, Spain and the United States were the sources of the convalescent and acute COVID-19 samples. PBMCs, B-cell-depleted T cells, or T cells were the source of the cDNA or gDNA that made up the material.

This CDR3 has 14 amino acids. V was shortened by 0 bases and J by 8 bases, with 13 bases between the two germline ends. CDR1 and CDR2 from the germline V gene are SGHVS and FQNEAQ. Profiling relied on immunoSEQ multiplex PCR, and the TCRdb table lists in-frame clones only, not all of them. The table lists 300,000 or so clones, more than 70% of them singletons. Sequenced material: peripheral blood. The clonotype originates from a woman in her forties or fifties with acute or convalescent COVID-19. The V gene is TRBV7-8, the J gene TRBJ1-2; TRBD1 is a possible D gene (5 bases). The CDR3 bases are TGTGCCAGCAGCTTAGCGACAGATTCGAGCGGCTACACCTTC. Its protein product is CASSLATDSSGYTF.